The text below deals with one TCR beta chain. This record comes from a study of blood T cells in healthy people across ages. Primed by a sample-barcoded 5' primer and a J-beta primer mix, a second PCR proceeded for about 6 to 11 cycles. MiXCR, applied by TCRdb to the 5' RACE reads, yields one record per CDR3 protein. The table has some 1.6 million distinct CDR3 sequences, about 35% seen once; the top ten hold roughly 12%. CDR1 SGDLS and CDR2 YYNGEE come from the germline V gene. The CDR3 sequence is 15 residues long. V shed 0 bases and J 1 base; nucleotides not matched to a gene: 3. The sequencing sample was made of blood. The sequence derives from a woman younger than 45 in good health. The chain couples TRBV9 to TRBJ2-7; 8 bases fit TRBD2. Here the CDR3 DNA reads TGTGCCAGCAGCGTAGGTAGCGGGGCTTCCTACGAGCAGTACTTC. It is translated as CASSVGSGASYEQYF.